The 21 T cell receptor beta chains below were found in one sample sequenced in a study of T cells after yellow fever vaccination. TCRdb analysed the 5' RACE reads with MiXCR anew, one entry per CDR3 protein. The sample shows some 300,000 distinct CDR3 sequences, 7.5% to 9% of them seen only once. The starting material was CD4+ T cells sorted from PBMCs, obtained 5 days after the yellow fever booster vaccination. These receptors were obtained from a man aged 18 to 35 who received the YFV17D yellow fever vaccine.

In this sample, this clonotype turned up a few times. The rearrangement joins TRBV6-2 or TRBV6-3 to TRBJ1-5, with TRBD1 matching over 9 bases. The CDR3 spans 13 residues. V shed 4 bases, J shed 5 bases, and the junction held 0 bases outside the gene matches. Germline CDR1 reads MNHEY; CDR2 reads SVGEGT. The CDR3 bases are TGTGCCAGCAGTTGGACAGGGGATCAGCCCCAGCATTTT. It codes for CASSWTGDQPQHF.

This clonotype was seen a few times. The chain has TRBV2 and TRBJ2-3, with unresolved D. Looked up from germline, CDR1 is SNHLY and CDR2 is FYNNEI. V shed 5 bases and J shed 4 bases, with 7 bases lying between them. CDR3 size: 12 residues. As DNA, the CDR3 is TGTGCCAGCAGTCCGGAGCCAGATACGCAGTATTTT. Translation gives CASSPEPDTQYF. Drawing the rest from reference TRBV2 and TRBJ2-3, the complete variable domain is EPEVTQTPSHQVTQMGQEVILRCVPISNHLYFYWYRQILGQKVEFLVSFYNNEISEKSEIFDDQFSVERPDGSNFTLKIRSTKLEDSAMYFCASSPEPDTQYFGPGTRLTVL.

This clonotype was recorded a few times. The rearrangement uses TRBV7-9 and TRBJ2-7; D perhaps matches TRBD1 (5 bases). V was clipped by 4 bases and J by 2 bases, with 12 bases between them. This CDR3 is built from 14 residues. Germline V gene lookup returns CDR1 SEHNR and CDR2 FQNEAQ (reference sequence). The CDR3, as DNA: TGTGCCAGCAGCTCCCTTGGACACACCTACGAGCAGTACTTC. Protein product: CASSSLGHTYEQYF.

This clonotype was observed at least ten times. The chain carries TRBV7-3 and TRBJ2-7; unclear D gene. The germline CDR1 and CDR2 sequences are SGHTA and FQGTGA. The V gene lost 4 bases and the J gene lost 4 bases, with 11 bases spanning the gap. CDR3 size: 13 residues. The CDR3, as DNA: TGTGCCAGCAGCTCCGCAGACGGTTACGAGCAGTACTTC. Translating it yields CASSSADGYEQYF.

This clonotype was detected only a few times. J is TRBJ2-2 and V is TRBV27; no definite D call. This CDR3 comprises 16 residues. Between the trimmed V and J ends, which lost 6 bases and 4 bases, there was a span of 18 bases. CDR1 and CDR2 (germline): MNHEY, SMNVEV (reference sequence). CDR3 nucleotides: TGTGCCAGCAGCTTTCGCGTTGGGCACTCCACCGGGGAGCTGTTTTTT. The encoded protein is CASSFRVGHSTGELFF.

CDR3 sequence: CASSGGTGSAYEQYV. The CDR3 bases are TGTGCCAGCAGCGGTGGGACAGGGTCCGCCTACGAGCAGTACGTC. This chain connects TRBV7-8 to TRBJ2-7; TRBD1 matches 9 bases. With 5 bases clipped from V and 2 bases from J, the junction kept 7 bases outside the gene matches. CDR1 is SGHVS and CDR2 is FQNEAQ in the germline V gene. The CDR3 is 15 amino acids.

The chain carries TRBV7-3 and TRBJ2-2; D possibly uses TRBD1 or TRBD2 (5 bases each). Germline assignment: CDR1 SGHTA and CDR2 FQGTGA. V lost 3 bases, J lost 0 bases, and 11 bases lay in between. The CDR3 consists of 16 residues. The CDR3 sequence: CASSFGAISNTGELFF. CDR3 nucleotide sequence: TGTGCCAGCAGCTTCGGGGCGATTTCGAACACCGGGGAGCTGTTTTTT.

The chain links TRBV20-1 to TRBJ2-5, with D uncertain. Germline CDR1 reads DFQATT; CDR2 reads SNEGSKA (reference sequence). CDR3 length: 11 amino acids. CDR3 protein: CIAGVSETQYF. CDR3 sequence (DNA): TGCATCGCTGGGGTCTCGGAGACCCAGTACTTC.

The rearrangement uses TRBV18 and TRBJ2-1, with D possibly being TRBD2 (7 bases). The germline V and J ends were trimmed by 3 bases and 8 bases, with 23 bases remaining between them. The CDR3 is made up of 17 amino acids. Per germline, CDR1 KGHSH and CDR2 LQKENI. The CDR3 loop reads CASSPPRGTPKRDEQFF. DNA of the CDR3: TGTGCCAGCTCACCGCCGCGGGGGACACCCAAAAGGGATGAGCAGTTCTTC.

The V and J genes are TRBV29-1 and TRBJ2-1; the D gene is possibly TRBD1 (5 bases). Looked up from germline, CDR1 is SQVTM and CDR2 is ANQGSEA. V was cut by 4 bases and J by 4 bases, with 8 bases left in between. The CDR3 spans 12 residues. The CDR3 protein is CSVVQDYNEQFF. The CDR3 nucleotides read TGCAGCGTTGTACAGGATTACAATGAGCAGTTCTTC.

The chain links TRBV29-1 to TRBJ2-3; TRBD2 agrees at 7 bases. The CDR3 is 16 residues long. In germline, CDR1 is SQVTM, CDR2 ANQGSEA. J was trimmed by 4 bases and V by 7 bases; bases with no gene match: 17. This CDR3 reads CSAGGTGGGGADTQYF. The DNA of the CDR3 is TGCAGCGCCGGGGGGACGGGGGGAGGTGGGGCAGATACGCAGTATTTT.

The gene calls are TRBV7-9 and TRBJ2-3; D might be TRBD1 (6 bases). This CDR3 is 13 amino acids long. Germline-derived CDR1 and CDR2 are SEHNR and FQNEAQ (reference sequence). V lost 4 bases and J 6 bases, leaving 11 bases between the germline ends. The CDR3 DNA follows: TGTGCCAGCAGCTACGCAGGGGAGGATACGCAGTATTTT. Translating gives CASSYAGEDTQYF.

The chain couples TRBV6-2 or TRBV6-3 to TRBJ2-1, with TRBD2 identical over 15 bases. The V gene's germline CDR1 is MNHEY and CDR2 SVGEGT. This CDR3 contains 14 residues. The ends lost 10 bases at V and 12 bases at J; junction bases unmatched: 10. Here the CDR3 reads CATEGTSGGWVQFF. The CDR3 nucleotides read TGTGCCACCGAAGGGACTAGCGGGGGGTGGGTGCAGTTCTTC.

The J gene is TRBJ1-3, the V gene TRBV2; D is unresolved. The V gene's germline CDR1 is SNHLY and CDR2 FYNNEI. V dropped 8 bases and J dropped 2 bases, with 13 bases sitting between them. This CDR3 has 14 residues. The CDR3 is CASLESVAGNTIYF. For the CDR3, the DNA is TGTGCCAGCCTTGAGTCAGTTGCTGGAAACACCATATATTTT.

The chain joins TRBV7-3 to TRBJ2-1; 7 bases agree with TRBD2. Looked up from germline, CDR1 is SGHTA and CDR2 is FQGTGA. CDR3 size: 15 residues. V trimming: 5 bases; J trimming: 0 bases; junction bases outside the gene matches: 4. CDR3 region: CASSEGGSSYNEQFF. CDR3 bases: TGTGCCAGCAGCGAGGGCGGGAGCTCCTACAATGAGCAGTTCTTC.

About this clonotype: Since a much larger clone is just one base distant, this may be a read error. This rearrangement joins TRBV10-3 to TRBJ1-5; a weak D match, TRBD1 (6 bases). This CDR3 region has 12 residues. Germline V gene lookup returns CDR1 ENHRY and CDR2 SYGVKD. The CDR3 DNA sequence: TGTGCCATCAATGGGGGCAATCAGCACCAGCATTTT. Translating gives CAINGGNQHQHF.

This clonotype appeared a few times. The genes are TRBV7-2 and TRBJ2-3; D may be TRBD1 or TRBD2 (6 bases each). Germline V gene sequence: CDR1 SGHTA, CDR2 FQGNSA. V was trimmed by 5 bases and J by 0 bases, leaving 15 bases between them. CDR3 length equals 16 residues. For the CDR3, the DNA is TGTGCCAGCAGCGCTCAAGGGGGGACTAGCACAGATACGCAGTATTTT. Amino acids: CASSAQGGTSTDTQYF. The complete variable domain, with remaining parts taken from reference TRBV7-2 and TRBJ2-3, reads GAGVSQSPSNKVTEKGKDVELRCDPISGHTALYWYRQSLGQGLEFLIYFQGNSAPDKSGLPSDRFSAERTGGSVSTLTIQRTQQEDSAVYLCASSAQGGTSTDTQYFGPGTRLTVL.

This clonotype was detected a few times. This chain uses TRBV11-2 with TRBJ2-7, with unresolved D. Per the germline V gene, CDR1 is SGHAT and CDR2 is FQNNGV. V was cut by 0 bases and J by 4 bases, with 7 bases left in between. The CDR3 covers 13 residues. Here the CDR3 reads CASSLDPFYEQYV. The CDR3 nucleotides read TGTGCCAGCAGCTTAGATCCCTTTTACGAGCAGTACGTC.

This clonotype has more than one count but fewer than ten. V gene TRBV19 combines with J gene TRBJ2-7; no clear D. V lost 3 bases and J lost 6, with 12 bases in between. Looked up from germline, CDR1 is LNHDA and CDR2 is SQIVND (reference sequence). CDR3 length: 13 amino acids. The CDR3 DNA reads TGTGCCAGTAGTATCCGTCCCATTTCCGAGCAGTACTTC. Translated: CASSIRPISEQYF.

The rearrangement uses TRBV13 and TRBJ1-1; 11 nucleotides align to TRBD1. Trimming removed 5 bases from V and 2 bases from J; junction bases left unmatched: 7. Germline V gives CDR1 PRHDT, CDR2 FYEKMQ (reference sequence). CDR3 length equals 16 residues. The DNA of the CDR3 is TGTGCCAGCAGCCGCCGGACAGGGGGCATCAACACTGAAGCTTTCTTT. Amino acids: CASSRRTGGINTEAFF.

This clonotype came up many times. The V gene is TRBV12-3 or TRBV12-4, the J gene TRBJ2-1; D is possibly TRBD1 (5 bases). V gave up 2 bases and J gave up 2 bases, with 10 bases separating them. There are 15 residues in the CDR3. The CDR3 region has the DNA TGTGCCAGCAGTTTACGACAGTACACCTACAATGAGCAGTTCTTC. This sequence encodes CASSLRQYTYNEQFF.